Presented here are 18 T cell receptor beta chains from one specimen sequenced in a study of blood T cells in healthy people across ages (dated by TCRdb to the mid-2010s). Library creation used 5' RACE. The sample was run on an Illumina HiSeq 2500. The second PCR ran for about 7 to 11 cycles and used a J-beta primer mix along with a sample-barcoded 5' primer. TCRdb redid the processing of the public reads, applying fastp at Q25 and MiXCR, and retained in-frame beta chains. Rows are combined by CDR3 protein, so each entry shows the most common genes and DNA. Here the sample has about 1.5 million distinct CDR3 sequences; 35% to 45% occur a single time. The ten largest clones take up roughly 3.7% of the sample. The sample was blood. The receptors shown here come from a woman aged 18-29 years in good health.

This clonotype was seen more than once but under ten times. The J gene is TRBJ2-3, the V gene TRBV7-2; 7 bases line up with TRBD1. J was trimmed by 1 base and V by 5 bases; bases with no gene match: 6. CDR3 length: 15 amino acids. Germline CDR1 and CDR2: SGHTA and FQGNSA. CDR3 region: CASSPLGTGTDTQYF. The CDR3 nucleotides are TGTGCCAGCAGCCCCCTAGGGACAGGCACAGATACGCAGTATTTT.

The chain couples TRBV20-1 to TRBJ1-1; D is undetermined. The CDR3 extends over 15 amino acids. Germline V CDR1 and CDR2: DFQATT, SNEGSKA (reference sequence). The V and J ends lost 5 bases and 0 bases respectively, with 16 bases between them. In nucleotides, the CDR3 is TGCAGTGCTTCCCGACCTTCTGGGGTGAACACTGAAGCTTTCTTT. The encoded protein is CSASRPSGVNTEAFF.

This clonotype was picked up a small number of times. V gene TRBV20-1 combines with J gene TRBJ1-2, with D perhaps matching TRBD1 (5 bases). The V end was cut by 6 bases, the J end by 0 bases, with 20 bases between. The CDR3 extends over 16 amino acids. Germline-derived CDR1 and CDR2 are DFQATT and SNEGSKA (reference sequence). CDR3 loop: CSAFRDPTRANYGYTF. DNA for the CDR3: TGCAGTGCATTCCGGGACCCAACTCGGGCTAACTATGGCTACACCTTC.

V is TRBV4-3 and J is TRBJ2-2; 7 bases are a match to TRBD2. From germline, CDR1 is LGHNA and CDR2 YSLEER. The CDR3 is made up of 14 amino acids. V was pared by 1 base and J by 6 bases, with 2 bases of the junction left unmatched. CDR3 in DNA: TGCGCCAGCAGCCAAGTGGCGGGGGCCGGGGAGCTGTTTTTT. Translated, it gives CASSQVAGAGELFF.

This clonotype was observed a few times. This sequence joins TRBV4-1 and TRBJ1-2, with 9 bases fitting TRBD1. From germline, CDR1 is MGHRA and CDR2 YSYEKL. V lost 6 bases to trimming and J lost 3 bases; unmatched junction nucleotides: 5. The CDR3 sequence is 14 residues long. DNA for the CDR3: TGCGCCAGCAGGGGAACAGGGGGCCACTATGGCTACACCTTC. This gives the protein CASRGTGGHYGYTF.

Only one count was recorded for this clonotype. This sequence may be a read error, since a much larger clone differs from it by one base. The chain uses TRBV4-1 and TRBJ2-7; D is unresolved. The CDR3 loop spans 16 amino acids. The germline gives CDR1 MGHRA, CDR2 YSYEKL. The V gene lost 4 bases and the J gene lost 0 bases, with 16 bases spanning the gap. CDR3 sequence (DNA): TGCGCCAGCAGCCGAGAAAGGTCCGTCAGCTCCTACGAGCAGTACTTC. Translated: CASSRERSVSSYEQYF.

Concerning this clonotype: The CDR3 does not close with the conserved phenylalanine or tryptophan, likely indicating a read error. The chain links TRBV12-3 or TRBV12-4 to TRBJ2-3; D tentatively fits TRBD1 or TRBD2 (5 bases each). Trimming removed 6 bases from V and 0 bases from J, with 16 bases in between. The CDR3 contains 16 residues. In nucleotides, the CDR3 is TGTGCCAGCAGCCAGGGCGGGCGCTCTAGCACAGATACGCAGTATTCC. It yields the protein CASSQGGRSSTDTQYS.

The rearrangement links TRBV29-1 to TRBJ2-1; 13 nucleotides agree with TRBD2. Unmatched junction bases numbered 9, after V lost 4 bases and J lost 0 bases. Germline values: CDR1 SQVTM, CDR2 ANQGSEA. CDR3 length: 18 amino acids. This CDR3 is CSVVPGTSGISSYNEQFF. DNA of the CDR3: TGCAGCGTTGTACCCGGGACTAGCGGGATTTCCTCCTACAATGAGCAGTTCTTC.

This clonotype was detected only a few times. CDR3 DNA sequence: TGTGCCAGCAGCATAAACAGGGGCGAGCAGTACTTC. It translates to CASSINRGEQYF. The chain has TRBV7-2 and TRBJ2-5; 7 bases are shared with TRBD1. The tail of the sequence fits TRBJ2-7 better, so the J call may be wrong. The CDR3 has 12 residues. Germline V gene lookup returns CDR1 SGHTA and CDR2 FQGNSA.

The chain has TRBV7-6 and TRBJ2-4; maybe TRBD1 (6 bases). The CDR3 totals 14 residues. V lost 6 bases and J 4 bases, leaving 13 bases between the germline ends. Per germline, CDR1 SGHVS and CDR2 FNYEAQ. The DNA of the CDR3 is TGTGCCAGCAGATGGGCCCAGGGGAAAAACATTCAGTACTTC. It translates to CASRWAQGKNIQYF.

This clonotype showed up just a few times. The J gene is TRBJ1-5, the V gene TRBV27, with D perhaps TRBD1 (5 bases). The CDR3 contains 16 residues. In germline, CDR1 is MNHEY, CDR2 SMNVEV (reference sequence). V was trimmed by 2 bases and J by 4 bases, leaving 15 bases between them. CDR3: CASSLVGTPWNQPQHF. CDR3 coding DNA: TGTGCCAGCAGTTTAGTGGGGACGCCCTGGAATCAGCCCCAGCATTTT.

The chain links TRBV7-9 to TRBJ2-1; D is unresolved. Trimming cost V 3 bases and J 7 bases, with 16 bases left between them. From germline, CDR1 is SEHNR and CDR2 FQNEAQ (reference sequence). The length of the CDR3 is 15 residues. The CDR3 DNA is TGTGCCAGCAGCTTGATTTACCTAACGTCGAATGAGCAGTTCTTC. Protein product: CASSLIYLTSNEQFF. Based on the CDR3 plus reference TRBV7-9 and TRBJ2-1, the full variable domain is DTGVSQNPRHKITKRGQNVTFRCDPISEHNRLYWYRQTLGQGPEFLTYFQNEAQLEKSRLLSDRFSAERPKGSFSTLEIQRTEQGDSAMYLCASSLIYLTSNEQFFGPGTRLTVL.

The genes are TRBV20-1 and TRBJ2-1; TRBD2 agrees at 13 bases. The length of the CDR3 is 15 residues. The ends lost 4 bases at V and 4 bases at J; junction bases unmatched: 4. CDR1 and CDR2 from the germline V gene are DFQATT and SNEGSKA (reference sequence). The CDR3 nucleotides are TGCAGTGCTACCCGGACTAGCGGGAGTTACAATGAGCAGTTCTTC. It translates to CSATRTSGSYNEQFF.

This clonotype was seen a few times. The CDR3, as DNA: TGCAGCGTGAGGGGACAGCCCTATGGCTACACCTTC. It encodes CSVRGQPYGYTF. The genes are TRBV29-1 and TRBJ1-2, with 7 bases lining up with TRBD1. Germline-derived CDR1 and CDR2 are SQVTM and ANQGSEA. CDR3 size: 12 residues. With 6 bases clipped from V and 4 bases from J, the junction kept 5 bases outside the gene matches.

The chain carries TRBV4-3 and TRBJ2-2; no clear D. The CDR3 runs 15 residues. Germline CDR1 LGHNA, CDR2 YSLEER. Trimming pared 2 bases from V and 6 bases from J, leaving 13 bases between. CDR3 residues: CASSQLGPKSGELFF. CDR3 DNA sequence: TGCGCCAGCAGCCAACTTGGACCTAAGTCCGGGGAGCTGTTTTTT.

CDR3 nucleotide sequence: TGCAGCGCTAAGCCAGGGCAAGAGACCCAGTACTTC. Translating it yields CSAKPGQETQYF. This chain links TRBV29-1 with TRBJ2-5; D perhaps matches TRBD1 (5 bases). CDR1 SQVTM and CDR2 ANQGSEA come from the germline V gene. V lost 7 bases, J lost 2 bases, and 11 bases lay in between. There are 12 residues in the CDR3. The whole variable domain, remainder taken from reference TRBV29-1 and TRBJ2-5, is SAVISQKPSRDICQRGTSLTIQCQVDSQVTMMFWYRQQPGQSLTLIATANQGSEATYESGFVIDKFPISRPNLTFSTLTVSNMSPEDSSIYLCSAKPGQETQYFGPGTRLLVL.

The genes are TRBV6-2 or TRBV6-3 and TRBJ2-7; 9 nucleotides match TRBD1. This CDR3 is 14 amino acids long. V dropped 5 bases and J dropped 3; count of bases not matched to a gene: 5. The germline CDR1 and CDR2 sequences are MNHEY and SVGEGT. CDR3 loop: CASSGRDRVYEQYF. CDR3 nucleotide sequence: TGTGCCAGCAGTGGCCGGGACAGGGTCTACGAGCAGTACTTC.

There are a few counts of this clonotype. The rearrangement joins TRBV28 to TRBJ1-5; D remains unclear. The V end lost 11 bases, the J end lost 10 bases, and 21 bases lay between the germline ends. Germline assignment: CDR1 MDHEN and CDR2 SYDVKM. The CDR3 totals 13 residues. The CDR3 sequence is CALRRPLGPPQHF. The CDR3 DNA follows: TGTGCCTTAAGACGTCCGTTAGGTCCACCCCAGCATTTT.